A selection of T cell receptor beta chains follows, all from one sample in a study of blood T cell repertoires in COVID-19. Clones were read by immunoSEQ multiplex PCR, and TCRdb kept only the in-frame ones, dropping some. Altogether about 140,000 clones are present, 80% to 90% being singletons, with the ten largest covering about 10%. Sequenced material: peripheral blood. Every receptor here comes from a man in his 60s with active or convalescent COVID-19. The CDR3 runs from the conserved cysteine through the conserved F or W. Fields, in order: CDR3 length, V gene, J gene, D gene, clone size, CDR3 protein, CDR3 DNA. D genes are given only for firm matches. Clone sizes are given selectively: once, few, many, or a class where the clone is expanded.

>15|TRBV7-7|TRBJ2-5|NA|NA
CASSLGRGTQETQYF
TGTGCTAGCAGCCTCGGACGGGGGACCCAAGAGACCCAGTACTTC
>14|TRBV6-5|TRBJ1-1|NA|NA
CASSRHELNTEAFF
TGTGCCAGCAGCCGACATGAACTGAACACTGAAGCTTTCTTT
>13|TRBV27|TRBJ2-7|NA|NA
CASSGGTVYEQYF
TGTGCCAGCAGTGGCGGGACAGTCTACGAGCAGTACTTC
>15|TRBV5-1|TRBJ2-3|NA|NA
CASSLAGHLTDTQYF
TGCGCCAGCAGCTTGGCGGGACACCTCACAGATACGCAGTATTTT
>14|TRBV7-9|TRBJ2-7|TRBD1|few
CASSQDRGTYEQYF
TGTGCCAGCAGCCAGGACAGGGGCACCTACGAGCAGTACTTC
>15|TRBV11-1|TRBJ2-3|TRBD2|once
CASSSGTTSTDTQYF
TGTGCCAGCAGTTCCGGGACTACTTCCACAGATACGCAGTATTTT
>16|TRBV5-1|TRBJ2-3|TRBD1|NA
CASSPRQGARGDTQYF
TGCGCCAGCAGCCCCCGACAGGGGGCGAGGGGAGATACGCAGTATTTT
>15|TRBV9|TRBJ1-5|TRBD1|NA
CASSAEQGINQPQHF
TGTGCCAGCAGCGCAGAACAGGGGATTAATCAGCCCCAGCATTTT
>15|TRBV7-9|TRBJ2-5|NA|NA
CASSLGLVGGETQYF
TGTGCCAGCAGCTTAGGACTAGTGGGCGGAGAGACCCAGTACTTC
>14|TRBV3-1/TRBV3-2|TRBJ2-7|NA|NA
CASSQVWSSYEQYF
TGTGCCAGCAGCCAAGTTTGGAGCTCCTACGAGCAGTACTTC
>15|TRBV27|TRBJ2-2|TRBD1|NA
CASYQRTGGTGELFF
TGTGCCAGCTATCAACGGACAGGGGGCACCGGGGAGCTGTTTTTT
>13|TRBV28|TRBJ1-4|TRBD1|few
CASSQGALEKLFF
TGTGCCAGCAGCCAGGGGGCTTTGGAAAAACTGTTTTTT
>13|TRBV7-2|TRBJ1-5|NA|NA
CASSLDGGGPQHF
TGTGCCAGCAGCTTGGACGGGGGGGGGCCCCAGCATTTT
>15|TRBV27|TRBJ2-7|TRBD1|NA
CASASPGQGSYEQYF
TGTGCCAGCGCATCGCCGGGACAGGGATCTTACGAGCAGTACTTC
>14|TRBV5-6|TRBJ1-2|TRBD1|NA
CASSRGTAQRGYTF
TGTGCCAGCAGCCGTGGGACAGCTCAAAGGGGCTACACCTTC
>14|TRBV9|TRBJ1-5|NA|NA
CASSVGSGRQPQHF
TGTGCCAGCAGCGTAGGCTCAGGGCGGCAGCCCCAGCATTTT
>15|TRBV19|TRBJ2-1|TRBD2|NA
CASQSAGGPSNEQFF
TGTGCCAGCCAGTCCGCGGGAGGGCCCTCCAATGAGCAGTTCTTC
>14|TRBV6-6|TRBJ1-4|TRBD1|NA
CASSGRTGDEKLFF
TGTGCCAGCAGTGGGCGGACAGGGGATGAAAAACTGTTTTTT
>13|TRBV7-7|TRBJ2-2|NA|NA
CASSRQNTGELFF
TGTGCTAGCAGCAGACAGAACACCGGGGAGCTGTTTTTT
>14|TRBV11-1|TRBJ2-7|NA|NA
CASSLGGKVGEQYF
TGTGCCAGCAGCTTAGGAGGGAAAGTGGGCGAGCAGTACTTC
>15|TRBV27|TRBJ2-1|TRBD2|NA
CASSLGLAPINEQFF
TGTGCCAGCAGTTTAGGACTAGCGCCGATAAATGAGCAGTTCTTC
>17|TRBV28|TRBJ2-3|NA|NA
CASSLSQDEPSTDTQYF
TGTGCCAGCAGTTTATCTCAGGATGAGCCTAGCACAGATACGCAGTATTTT
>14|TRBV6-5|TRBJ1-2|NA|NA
CASSYSGVNYGYTF
TGTGCCAGCAGTTACTCCGGGGTAAACTATGGCTACACCTTC
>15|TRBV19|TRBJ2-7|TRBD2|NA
CASSRLSGRSHEQYF
TGTGCCAGTAGTAGGCTGAGCGGGAGATCCCACGAGCAGTACTTC
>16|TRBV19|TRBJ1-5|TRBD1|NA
CASSPLPGQRNQPQHF
TGTGCCAGTAGTCCTCTCCCGGGACAGAGAAATCAGCCCCAGCATTTT
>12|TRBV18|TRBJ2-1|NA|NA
CASSPDWNEQFF
TGTGCCAGCTCACCGGACTGGAATGAGCAGTTCTTC
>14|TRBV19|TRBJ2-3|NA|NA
CASSMRGGGDTQYF
TGTGCCAGTAGTATGAGGGGGGGTGGAGATACGCAGTATTTT
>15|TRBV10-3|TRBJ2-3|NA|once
CAISETSGLTDTQYF
TGTGCCATCAGTGAAACCAGCGGACTCACAGATACGCAGTATTTT
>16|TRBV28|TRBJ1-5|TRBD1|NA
CASSPPPGTGIQPQHF
TGTGCCAGCAGTCCCCCCCCCGGGACAGGGATACAGCCCCAGCATTTT
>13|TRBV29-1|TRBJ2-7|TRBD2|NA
CSVEEGLGYEQYF
TGCAGCGTTGAAGAAGGACTAGGGTACGAGCAGTACTTC
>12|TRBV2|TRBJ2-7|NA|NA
CASGSLAYEQYF
TGTGCCAGCGGGAGTTTGGCCTACGAGCAGTACTTC
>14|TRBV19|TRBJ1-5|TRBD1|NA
CASNRQGENQPQHF
TGTGCCAGTAATCGACAGGGGGAAAATCAGCCCCAGCATTTT
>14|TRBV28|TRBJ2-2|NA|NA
CASRWQANTGELFF
TGTGCCAGCAGGTGGCAGGCGAACACCGGGGAGCTGTTTTTT
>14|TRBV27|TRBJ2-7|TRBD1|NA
CASSWTGGTYEQYF
TGTGCCAGCAGCTGGACAGGGGGCACGTACGAGCAGTACTTC
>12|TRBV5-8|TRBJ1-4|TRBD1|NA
CASSGDSEKLFF
TGTGCCAGCAGTGGGGACAGCGAAAAACTGTTTTTT
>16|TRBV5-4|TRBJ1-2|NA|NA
CASSAQVMPTNYGYTF
TGTGCCAGCAGCGCCCAGGTAATGCCGACAAACTATGGCTACACCTTC
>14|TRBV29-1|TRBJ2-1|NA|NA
CSTRGGPGYNEQFF
TGCAGCACCCGAGGAGGGCCAGGCTACAATGAGCAGTTCTTC
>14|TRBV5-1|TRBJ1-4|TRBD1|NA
CASSQGQVNEKLFF
TGCGCCAGCAGCCAGGGACAGGTTAATGAAAAACTGTTTTTT
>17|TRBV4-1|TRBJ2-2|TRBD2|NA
CASSQVGLAGVNGELFF
TGCGCCAGCAGCCAAGTGGGACTAGCGGGAGTTAACGGGGAGCTGTTTTTT
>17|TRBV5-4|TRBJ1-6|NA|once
CASSLGTASSYNSPLHF
TGTGCCAGCAGCTTGGGGACAGCGAGCTCCTATAATTCACCCCTCCACTTT
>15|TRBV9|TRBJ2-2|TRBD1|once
CASSARTGNTGELFF
TGTGCCAGCAGCGCCCGGACAGGGAACACCGGGGAGCTGTTTTTT
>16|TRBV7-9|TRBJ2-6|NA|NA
CASSPGGRSGANVLTF
TGTGCCAGCAGCCCAGGTGGTAGGTCTGGGGCCAACGTCCTGACTTTC
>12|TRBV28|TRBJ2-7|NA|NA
CASSLSSYEQYF
TGTGCCAGCAGTTTGTCCAGCTACGAGCAGTACTTC
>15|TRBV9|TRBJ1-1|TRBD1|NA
CASSGGTGSRTEAFF
TGTGCCAGCAGCGGGGGGACAGGGTCGCGCACTGAAGCTTTCTTT
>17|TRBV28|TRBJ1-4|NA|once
CASSLTGKSQGRGKLFF
TGTGCCAGCAGTCTCACAGGGAAATCCCAAGGGCGTGGAAAACTGTTTTTT
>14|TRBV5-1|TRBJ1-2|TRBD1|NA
CASSTGGFYYGYTF
TGCGCCAGCAGCACAGGGGGCTTCTACTATGGCTACACCTTC
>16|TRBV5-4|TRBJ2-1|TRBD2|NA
CASSPRWAGGYNEQFF
TGTGCCAGCAGCCCGCGGTGGGCGGGAGGGTACAATGAGCAGTTCTTC
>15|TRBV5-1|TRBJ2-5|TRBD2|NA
CASSLKAGAGETQYF
TGCGCCAGCAGCTTGAAAGCGGGAGCGGGAGAGACCCAGTACTTC
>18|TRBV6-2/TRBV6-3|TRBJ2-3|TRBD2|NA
CASSYRTSGSVYTDTQYF
TGTGCCAGCAGTTACAGGACTAGCGGGAGCGTTTACACAGATACGCAGTATTTT
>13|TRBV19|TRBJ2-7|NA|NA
CASSIGRLAEQYF
TGTGCCAGTAGTATAGGACGCCTAGCCGAGCAGTACTTC
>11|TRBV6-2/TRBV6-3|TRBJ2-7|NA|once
CASSLFSEQYF
TGTGCCAGCAGTCTCTTTTCCGAGCAGTACTTC
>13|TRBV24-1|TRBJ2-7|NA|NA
CATSEGQSYEQYF
TGTGCCACCAGTGAGGGACAATCCTACGAGCAGTACTTC
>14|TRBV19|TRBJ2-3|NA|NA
CASSIGTSTDTQYF
TGTGCCAGTAGTATAGGGACTAGCACAGATACGCAGTATTTT
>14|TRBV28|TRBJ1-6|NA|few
CASSHREYNSPLHF
TGTGCCAGCAGTCACAGGGAGTATAATTCACCCCTCCACTTT
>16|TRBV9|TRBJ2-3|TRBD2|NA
CASSVLAGGFTDTQYF
TGTGCCAGCAGCGTACTAGCGGGAGGGTTCACAGATACGCAGTATTTT
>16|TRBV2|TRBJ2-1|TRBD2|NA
CASRRGLAETYNEQFF
TGTGCCAGCAGGCGGGGACTAGCGGAAACCTACAATGAGCAGTTCTTC
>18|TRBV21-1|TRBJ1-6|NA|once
CASATRDRGRPDNSPLHF
TGTGCCAGCGCAACCCGGGACAGGGGGCGCCCAGATAATTCACCCCTCCACTTT
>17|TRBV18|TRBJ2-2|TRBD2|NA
CASSPPASGRVTGELFF
TGTGCCAGCTCACCACCGGCTAGCGGGAGGGTCACCGGGGAGCTGTTTTTT
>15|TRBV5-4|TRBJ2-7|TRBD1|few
CASRQTGTGGYEQYF
TGTGCCAGCAGGCAGACCGGGACAGGGGGCTACGAGCAGTACTTC
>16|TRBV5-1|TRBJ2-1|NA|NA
CASNGPGHSTYNEQFF
TGCGCCAGCAATGGTCCAGGACACTCTACTTACAATGAGCAGTTCTTC